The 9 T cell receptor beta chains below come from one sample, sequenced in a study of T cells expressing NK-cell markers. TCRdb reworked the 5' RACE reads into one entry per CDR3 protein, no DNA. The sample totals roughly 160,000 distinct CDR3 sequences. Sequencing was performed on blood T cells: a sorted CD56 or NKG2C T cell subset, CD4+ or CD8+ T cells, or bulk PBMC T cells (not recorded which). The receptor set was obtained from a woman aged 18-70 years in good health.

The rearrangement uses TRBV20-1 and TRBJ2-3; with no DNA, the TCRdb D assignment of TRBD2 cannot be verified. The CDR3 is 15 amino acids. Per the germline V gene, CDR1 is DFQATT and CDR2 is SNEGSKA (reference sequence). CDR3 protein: CSATKSGSFTDTQYF.

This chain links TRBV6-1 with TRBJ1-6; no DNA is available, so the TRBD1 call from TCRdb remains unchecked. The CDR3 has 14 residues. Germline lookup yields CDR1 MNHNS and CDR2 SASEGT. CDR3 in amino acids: CASIGQGTNSPLHF.

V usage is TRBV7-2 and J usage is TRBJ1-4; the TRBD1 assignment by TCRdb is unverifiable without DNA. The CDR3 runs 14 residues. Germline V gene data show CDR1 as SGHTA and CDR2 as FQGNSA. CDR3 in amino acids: CASSYRGRNEKLFF. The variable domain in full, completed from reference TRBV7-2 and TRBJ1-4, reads GAGVSQSPSNKVTEKGKDVELRCDPISGHTALYWYRQSLGQGLEFLIYFQGNSAPDKSGLPSDRFSAERTGGSVSTLTIQRTQQEDSAVYLCASSYRGRNEKLFFGSGTQLSVL.

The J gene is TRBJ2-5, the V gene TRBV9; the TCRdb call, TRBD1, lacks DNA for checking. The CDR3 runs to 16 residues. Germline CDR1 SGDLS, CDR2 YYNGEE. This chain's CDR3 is CASSVGQGRGQETQYF.

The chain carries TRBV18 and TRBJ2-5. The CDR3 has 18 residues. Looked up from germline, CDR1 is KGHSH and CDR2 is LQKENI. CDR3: CASSPPLLAIDWQETQYF. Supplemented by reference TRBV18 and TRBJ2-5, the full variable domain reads NAGVMQNPRHLVRRRGQEARLRCSPMKGHSHVYWYRQLPEEGLKFMVYLQKENIIDESGMPKERFSAEFPKEGPSILRIQQVVRGDSAAYFCASSPPLLAIDWQETQYFGPGTRLLVL.

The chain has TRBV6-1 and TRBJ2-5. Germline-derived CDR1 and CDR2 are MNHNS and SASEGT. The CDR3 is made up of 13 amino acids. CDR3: CASRDILGETQYF.

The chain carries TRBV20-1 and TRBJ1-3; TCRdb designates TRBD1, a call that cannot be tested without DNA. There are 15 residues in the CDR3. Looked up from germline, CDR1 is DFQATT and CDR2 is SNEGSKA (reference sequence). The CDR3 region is CSAIGDRVVGNTIYF.

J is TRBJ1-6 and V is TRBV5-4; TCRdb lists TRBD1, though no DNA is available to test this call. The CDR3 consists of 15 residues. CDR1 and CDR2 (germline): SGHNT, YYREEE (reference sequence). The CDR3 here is CASSPGQAGRSPLHF.

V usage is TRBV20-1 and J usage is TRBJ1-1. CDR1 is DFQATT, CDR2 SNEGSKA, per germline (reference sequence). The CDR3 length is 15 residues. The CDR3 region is CSARARAYLNAEAFF.